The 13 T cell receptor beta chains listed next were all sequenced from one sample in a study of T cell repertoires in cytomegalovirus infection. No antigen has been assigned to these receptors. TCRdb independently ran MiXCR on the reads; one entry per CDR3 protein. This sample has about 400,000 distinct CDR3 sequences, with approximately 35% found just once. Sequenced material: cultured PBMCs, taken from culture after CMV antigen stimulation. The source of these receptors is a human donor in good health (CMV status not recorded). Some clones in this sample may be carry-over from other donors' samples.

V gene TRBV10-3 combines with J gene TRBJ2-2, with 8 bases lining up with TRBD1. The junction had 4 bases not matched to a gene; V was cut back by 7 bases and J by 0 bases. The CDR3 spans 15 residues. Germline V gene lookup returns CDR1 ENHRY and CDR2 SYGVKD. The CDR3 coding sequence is TGTGCCATCAAAAGGGACAGGTCGAACACCGGGGAGCTGTTTTTT. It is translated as CAIKRDRSNTGELFF.

The CDR3 protein is CASSQVLAGAYEQYV. CDR3 DNA: TGCGCCAGCAGCCAAGTCCTAGCGGGAGCCTACGAGCAGTACGTC. The rearrangement joins TRBV4-1 to TRBJ2-7, with 10 nucleotides matching TRBD2. CDR1 MGHRA and CDR2 YSYEKL come from the germline V gene. The CDR3 has 15 amino acids. V shed 1 base, J shed 2 bases, and the junction held 2 bases outside the gene matches.

CDR3 DNA sequence: TGTGCCTCCGGTGGGGCTGGGGCCAACGTCCTGACTTTC. Residues: CASGGAGANVLTF. The chain links TRBV6-5 to TRBJ2-6, with D unresolved. From germline, CDR1 is MNHEY and CDR2 SVGAGI. The V gene lost 11 bases and the J gene lost 2 bases, with 10 bases spanning the gap. The CDR3 loop spans 13 amino acids.

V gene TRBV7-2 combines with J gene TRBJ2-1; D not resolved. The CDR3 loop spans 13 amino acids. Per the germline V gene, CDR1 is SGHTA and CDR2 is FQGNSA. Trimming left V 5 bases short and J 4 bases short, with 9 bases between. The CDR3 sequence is CASSASLYNEQFF. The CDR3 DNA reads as TGTGCCAGCAGCGCTTCCTTATACAATGAGCAGTTCTTC.

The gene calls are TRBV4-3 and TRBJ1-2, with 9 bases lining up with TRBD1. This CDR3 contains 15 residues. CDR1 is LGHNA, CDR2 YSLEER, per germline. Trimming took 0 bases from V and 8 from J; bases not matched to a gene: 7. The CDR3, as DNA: TGCGCCAGCAGCCAAGATTACGGACAGGGGCGCGGCTACACCTTC. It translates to CASSQDYGQGRGYTF.

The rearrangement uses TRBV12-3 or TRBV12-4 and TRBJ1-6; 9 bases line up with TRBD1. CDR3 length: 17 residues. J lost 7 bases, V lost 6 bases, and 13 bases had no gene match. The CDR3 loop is CASSDLDRGFGNSPLHF. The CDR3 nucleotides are TGTGCCAGCAGCGATCTTGACAGGGGGTTTGGGAATTCACCCCTCCACTTT.

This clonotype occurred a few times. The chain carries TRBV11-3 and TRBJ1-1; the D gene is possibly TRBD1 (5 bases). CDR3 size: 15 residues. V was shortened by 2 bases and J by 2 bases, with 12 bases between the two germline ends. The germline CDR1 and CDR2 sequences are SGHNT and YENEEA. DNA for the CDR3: TGTGCCAGCAGCTTATATCGGGACTCAAACACTGAAGCTTTCTTT. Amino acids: CASSLYRDSNTEAFF.

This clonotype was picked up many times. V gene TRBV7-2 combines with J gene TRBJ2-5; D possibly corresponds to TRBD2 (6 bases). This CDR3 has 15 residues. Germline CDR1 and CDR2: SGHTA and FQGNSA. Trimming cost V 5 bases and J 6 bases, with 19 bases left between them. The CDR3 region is CASSGVGGNIQTQYF. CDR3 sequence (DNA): TGTGCCAGCAGCGGAGTGGGCGGGAACATTCAGACCCAGTACTTC.

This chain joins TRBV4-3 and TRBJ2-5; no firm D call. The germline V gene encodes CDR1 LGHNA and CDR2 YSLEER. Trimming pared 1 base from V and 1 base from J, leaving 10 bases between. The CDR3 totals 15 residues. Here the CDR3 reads CASSQAPGSQETQYF. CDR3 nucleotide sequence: TGCGCCAGCAGCCAAGCGCCCGGAAGCCAAGAGACCCAGTACTTC.

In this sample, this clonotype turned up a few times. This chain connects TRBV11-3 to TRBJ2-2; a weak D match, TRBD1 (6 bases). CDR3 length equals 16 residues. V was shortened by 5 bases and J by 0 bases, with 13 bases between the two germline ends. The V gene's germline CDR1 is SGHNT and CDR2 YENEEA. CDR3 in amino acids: CASSPGQFTNTGELFF. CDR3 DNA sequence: TGTGCCAGCAGCCCAGGACAGTTTACGAACACCGGGGAGCTGTTTTTT.

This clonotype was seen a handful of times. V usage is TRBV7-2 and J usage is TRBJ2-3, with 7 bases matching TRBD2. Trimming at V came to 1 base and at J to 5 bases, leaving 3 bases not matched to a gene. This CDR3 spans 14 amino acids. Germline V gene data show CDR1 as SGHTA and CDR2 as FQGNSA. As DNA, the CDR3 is TGTGCCAGCAGCTTAGTGGGAGGGAGAGATACGCAGTATTTT. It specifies CASSLVGGRDTQYF.

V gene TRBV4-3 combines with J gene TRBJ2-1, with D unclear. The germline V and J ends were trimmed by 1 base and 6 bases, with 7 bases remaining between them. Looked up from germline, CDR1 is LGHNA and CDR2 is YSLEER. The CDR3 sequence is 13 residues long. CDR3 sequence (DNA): TGCGCCAGCAGCCAAGGCCTTGTCAATGAGCAGTTCTTC. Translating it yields CASSQGLVNEQFF.

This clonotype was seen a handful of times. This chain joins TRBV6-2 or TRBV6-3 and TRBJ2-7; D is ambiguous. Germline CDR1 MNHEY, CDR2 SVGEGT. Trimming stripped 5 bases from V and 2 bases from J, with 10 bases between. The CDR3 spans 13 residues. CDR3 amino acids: CASSRESTYEQYV. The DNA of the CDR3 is TGTGCCAGCAGTCGCGAGTCTACCTACGAGCAGTACGTC.